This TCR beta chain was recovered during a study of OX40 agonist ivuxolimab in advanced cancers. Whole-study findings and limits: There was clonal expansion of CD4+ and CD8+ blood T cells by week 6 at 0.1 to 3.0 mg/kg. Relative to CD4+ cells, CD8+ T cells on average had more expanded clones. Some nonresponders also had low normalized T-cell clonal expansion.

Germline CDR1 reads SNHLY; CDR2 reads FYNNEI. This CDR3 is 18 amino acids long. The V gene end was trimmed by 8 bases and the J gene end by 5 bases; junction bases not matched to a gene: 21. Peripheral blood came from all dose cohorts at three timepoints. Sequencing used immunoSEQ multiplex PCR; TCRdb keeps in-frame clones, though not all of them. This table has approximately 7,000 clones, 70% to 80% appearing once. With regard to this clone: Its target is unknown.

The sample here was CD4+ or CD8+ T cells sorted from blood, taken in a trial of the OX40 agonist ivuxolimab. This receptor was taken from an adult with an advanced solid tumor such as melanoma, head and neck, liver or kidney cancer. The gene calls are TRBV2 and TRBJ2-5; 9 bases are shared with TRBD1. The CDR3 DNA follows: TGTGCCAGCGGACAGGGGAGTCGGGCAGGAGTCGAGTTGGAGACCCAGTACTTC. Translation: CASGQGSRAGVELETQYF.